A single sample is the source of the 8 T cell receptor beta chains below, sequenced in a study of T cell repertoires in aging, cancer and after chemotherapy. TCR beta rearrangements were amplified from peripheral blood genomic DNA. Rearranged V-D-J TRB sequences were amplified with a mixed TRB-A/B primer pool. Using its own MiXCR run on the multiplex PCR reads, TCRdb lists one record per CDR3 protein. In the table there are about 13,000 distinct CDR3 sequences, 35% of which are singletons. Source material: blood. The origin of the receptors is a human donor in good health. The donor label of this sample is uncertain.

The chain joins TRBV6-1 to TRBJ1-3; no clear D. Germline values: CDR1 MNHNS, CDR2 SASEGT. The CDR3 sequence is 14 residues long. V was trimmed by 4 bases and J by 4 bases, leaving 11 bases between them. The CDR3 DNA reads as TGTGCCAGCAGTGTTCTCGGCAGCGGAAACACCATATATTTT. Its translation: CASSVLGSGNTIYF.

The table lists this clonotype with a few counts. The V gene is TRBV27, the J gene TRBJ1-5; 7 bases are a match to TRBD1. The CDR3 consists of 14 residues. Germline V gene lookup returns CDR1 MNHEY and CDR2 SMNVEV (reference sequence). The junction had 8 bases not matched to a gene; V was cut back by 5 bases and J by 7 bases. CDR3 amino acids: CASSSDRAQQPQHF. In DNA form, the CDR3 reads TGTGCCAGCAGTAGCGACAGGGCTCAACAGCCCCAGCATTTT.

This clonotype was seen a few times. V gene TRBV5-6 combines with J gene TRBJ2-3, with 9 bases matching TRBD1. Per the germline V gene, CDR1 is SGHDT and CDR2 is YYEEEE. The CDR3 is made up of 16 amino acids. V was pared by 4 bases and J by 4 bases, with 10 bases of the junction left unmatched. CDR3 in amino acids: CASSGPGTGRADTQYF. CDR3 bases: TGTGCCAGCAGCGGGCCCGGGACAGGGAGAGCAGATACGCAGTATTTT. Using reference TRBV5-6 and TRBJ2-3 for the parts outside the CDR3, the full variable domain is DAGVTQSPTHLIKTRGQQVTLRCSPKSGHDTVSWYQQALGQGPQFIFQYYEEEERQRGNFPDRFSGHQFPNYSSELNVNALLLGDSALYLCASSGPGTGRADTQYFGPGTRLTVL.

This chain connects TRBV18 to TRBJ2-3, with D perhaps TRBD2 (5 bases). The CDR3 length is 15 residues. The V gene's germline CDR1 is KGHSH and CDR2 LQKENI. The ends were cut back, 4 bases at V and 6 bases at J, with 17 bases in the middle. The CDR3 is CASSLAGPKVDTQYF. As DNA, the CDR3 is TGTGCCAGCTCACTGGCGGGTCCGAAAGTGGATACGCAGTATTTT.

In its sample, this clonotype was seen a few times. The CDR3 DNA is TGTGCCAGCAGTTACTCGAGCGTCGCAGAGGGCTACACCTTC. It is translated as CASSYSSVAEGYTF. The chain carries TRBV6-5 and TRBJ1-2; D not certain. This CDR3 comprises 14 residues. With 0 bases removed from V and 8 bases from J, the gap between germline ends came to 13 bases. Germline V gives CDR1 MNHEY, CDR2 SVGAGI.

A few counts support this clonotype. The chain joins TRBV5-4 to TRBJ2-5, with 11 nucleotides matching TRBD2. The CDR3 runs to 18 residues. The germline V gene has CDR1 SGHNT and CDR2 YYREEE (reference sequence). J lost 1 base, V lost 2 bases, and 10 bases had no gene match. CDR3 protein: CASSFGSLAGGLQETQYF. The CDR3 region has the DNA TGTGCCAGCAGCTTCGGATCCTTAGCGGGGGGGCTCCAAGAGACCCAGTACTTC.

The chain joins TRBV5-1 to TRBJ2-1; TRBD2 matches at 7 bases. Losses at the gene ends were 0 bases for V and 6 bases for J; bases not matched to a gene: 3. The V gene's germline CDR1 is SGHRS and CDR2 YFSETQ. The CDR3 is 14 amino acids. The CDR3 protein is CASSLGLAVNEQFF. The CDR3 coding sequence is TGCGCCAGCAGCTTGGGGCTAGCGGTCAATGAGCAGTTCTTC. The entire variable domain, with the rest obtained from reference TRBV5-1 and TRBJ2-1, is as follows: KAGVTQTPRYLIKTRGQQVTLSCSPISGHRSVSWYQQTPGQGLQFLFEYFSETQRNKGNFPGRFSGRQFSNSRSEMNVSTLELGDSALYLCASSLGLAVNEQFFGPGTRLTVL.

By share, this clonotype ranks as medium-sized. This sequence joins TRBV6-5 and TRBJ2-2; D possibly corresponds to TRBD1 (8 bases). The V and J ends lost 6 bases and 5 bases respectively, with 19 bases between them. CDR1 and CDR2 from the germline V gene are MNHEY and SVGAGI. The CDR3 sequence is 16 residues long. CDR3 DNA: TGTGCCAGCAGGCACCAGGGGGCCGGGAGGACCGGGGAGCTGTTTTTT. Amino acid sequence: CASRHQGAGRTGELFF.